Below are 32 T cell receptor beta chains sequenced from a single sample in a study of blood T cell repertoires in COVID-19. Produced via immunoSEQ multiplex PCR; TCRdb's table is partial and in-frame only. The repertoire includes roughly 140,000 clones, approximately 80% of them detected once, and 6.2% sits in the top ten. The specimen was PBMCs or T cells enriched from blood (not recorded which). These receptors all stem from a woman in her 40s who had recovered from COVID-19.

J is TRBJ1-3 and V is TRBV18, with D maybe TRBD1 (5 bases). The CDR3 is 15 residues long. The germline V gene encodes CDR1 KGHSH and CDR2 LQKENI. The V gene lost 1 base and the J gene lost 1 base, with 8 bases spanning the gap. CDR3 DNA sequence: TGTGCCAGCTCACCACAAGGGGTATCTGGAAACACCATATATTTT. Translating it yields CASSPQGVSGNTIYF.

This chain connects TRBV3-1 (or the pseudogene TRBV3-2) to TRBJ2-5; TRBD1 might be the D (6 bases). From germline, CDR1 is LGHDT and CDR2 YNNKEL (reference sequence). Trimming stripped 1 base from V and 2 bases from J, with 11 bases between. The CDR3 extends over 15 amino acids. CDR3 sequence: CASSQGGHMQETQYF. The CDR3 region has the DNA TGTGCCAGCAGCCAAGGGGGACATATGCAAGAGACCCAGTACTTC.

The CDR3 reads CASSLSRGIVNTEAFF. CDR3 nucleotide sequence: TGTGCCAGCAGTTTATCGAGGGGGATTGTGAACACTGAAGCTTTCTTT. The chain combines TRBV27 with TRBJ1-1, with a weak D call TRBD1 (6 bases). The CDR3 has 16 amino acids. Germline-derived CDR1 and CDR2 are MNHEY and SMNVEV (reference sequence). V lost 0 bases and J 0 bases, leaving 11 bases between the germline ends.

The genes are TRBV7-3 and TRBJ2-3; 10 bases are a match to TRBD2. In germline, CDR1 is SGHTA, CDR2 FQGTGA. V lost 1 base to trimming and J lost 4 bases; unmatched junction nucleotides: 5. CDR3 length: 16 amino acids. CDR3 DNA: TGTGCCAGCAGCTTAAATCGGCTAGCGGGAGCAGATACGCAGTATTTT. It specifies CASSLNRLAGADTQYF.

In its sample, this clone was seen once. V and J are TRBV9 and TRBJ2-7, with D possibly TRBD2 on 5 matching bases. V shed 3 bases and J shed 3 bases, with 10 bases lying between them. The CDR3 contains 13 residues. CDR1 is SGDLS and CDR2 is YYNGEE in the germline V gene. CDR3 in amino acids: CASSGDGDYEQYF. Here the CDR3 DNA reads TGTGCCAGCAGCGGAGACGGGGACTACGAGCAGTACTTC. Combining the CDR3 with reference TRBV9 and TRBJ2-7 gives the whole variable domain DSGVTQTPKHLITATGQRVTLRCSPRSGDLSVYWYQQSLDQGLQFLIQYYNGEERAKGNILERFSAQQFPDLHSELNLSSLELGDSALYFCASSGDGDYEQYFGPGTRLTVT.

This clone was observed a handful of times. Here the CDR3 reads CASSLLLGGGVAFF. The CDR3 coding sequence is TGTGCCAGCAGTTTACTTTTGGGGGGGGGCGTAGCTTTCTTT. The chain links TRBV27 to TRBJ1-1; D may be TRBD1 (6 bases). V dropped 2 bases and J dropped 10 bases, with 17 bases sitting between them. This CDR3 is 14 amino acids long. Germline V lookup: CDR1 MNHEY, CDR2 SMNVEV (reference sequence).

The J gene is TRBJ2-7, the V gene TRBV21-1; no DNA check was done on the table's D call, TRBD1. TRBV21-1 is designated a pseudogene. This CDR3 region has 15 residues. The CDR3 spells CASSETGAHSYEQYF. In DNA, the CDR3 is TGTGCCAGCAGCGAGACAGGGGCCCACTCCTACGAGCAGTACTTC.

The genes are TRBV3-1 (or the pseudogene TRBV3-2) and TRBJ1-1; D not certain. The V and J ends lost 1 base and 4 bases respectively, with 4 bases between them. The germline CDR1 and CDR2 sequences are LGHDT and YNNKEL (reference sequence). The CDR3 is 12 residues long. This chain's CDR3 is CASSQGLTEAFF. The DNA of the CDR3 is TGTGCCAGCAGCCAAGGGCTCACTGAAGCTTTCTTT.

V is TRBV28 and J is TRBJ1-2, with D perhaps TRBD1 (6 bases). The germline gives CDR1 MDHEN, CDR2 SYDVKM. CDR3 length: 13 amino acids. V was pared by 6 bases and J by 4 bases, with 12 bases between. In nucleotides, the CDR3 is TGTGCCAGCAGCTTAGACAGGACCTATGGCTACACCTTC. Its translation is CASSLDRTYGYTF.

This chain joins TRBV18 and TRBJ1-2; D possibly corresponds to TRBD1 (6 bases). This CDR3 contains 16 residues. The V end lost 2 bases, the J end lost 3 bases, and 16 bases lay between the germline ends. Germline V gene sequence: CDR1 KGHSH, CDR2 LQKENI. CDR3 amino acids: CASSPSGAGAYYGYTF. CDR3 DNA: TGTGCCAGCTCACCATCCGGGGCAGGGGCTTACTATGGCTACACCTTC.

The chain employs TRBV24-1 and TRBJ2-3; TRBD1 agrees at 10 bases. Germline CDR1 KGHDR, CDR2 SFDVKD. This CDR3 is built from 16 residues. With V trimmed by 2 bases and J by 2 bases, 3 bases remained unmatched. CDR3: CATSDWTGGSTDTQYF. As DNA, the CDR3 is TGTGCCACCAGTGATTGGACAGGGGGATCCACAGATACGCAGTATTTT.

The chain is built from TRBV27 and TRBJ2-1, with 9 bases lining up with TRBD2. Unmatched junction bases numbered 5, after V lost 5 bases and J lost 9 bases. The CDR3 consists of 13 residues. In germline, CDR1 is MNHEY, CDR2 SMNVEV (reference sequence). CDR3 sequence reads: CASSPQTSGEQFF. The CDR3 coding sequence is TGTGCCAGCAGTCCCCAGACTAGCGGTGAGCAGTTCTTC.

The rearrangement uses TRBV15 and TRBJ2-3, with a tentative D call TRBD2 (6 bases). Germline loops: CDR1 LNHNV, CDR2 YYDKDF (reference sequence). CDR3 length: 14 amino acids. The V end lost 5 bases, the J end lost 4 bases, and 13 bases lay between the germline ends. This chain's CDR3 is CATSDYRGSDTQYF. The CDR3 DNA reads as TGTGCCACCAGCGACTATCGGGGGTCAGATACGCAGTATTTT.

The J gene is TRBJ1-2, the V gene TRBV9, with 8 positions matching TRBD1. The ends lost 0 bases at V and 4 bases at J; junction bases unmatched: 2. CDR1 is SGDLS, CDR2 YYNGEE, per germline. This CDR3 comprises 14 residues. CDR3 loop: CASSVEGQVYGYTF. In DNA form, the CDR3 reads TGTGCCAGCAGCGTAGAGGGACAGGTCTATGGCTACACCTTC.

This clone was found once. J is TRBJ2-1 and V is TRBV15, with D maybe TRBD1 (5 bases). Trimming stripped 1 base from V and 3 bases from J, with 10 bases between. Germline lookup yields CDR1 LNHNV and CDR2 YYDKDF (reference sequence). The CDR3 sequence is 15 residues long. Written as DNA, the CDR3 is TGTGCCACCAGCAGAGCAAGGGGCGTCTACAATGAGCAGTTCTTC. As protein: CATSRARGVYNEQFF. Full variable domain (rest looked up from reference TRBV15 and TRBJ2-1): DAMVIQNPRYQVTQFGKPVTLSCSQTLNHNVMYWYQQKSSQAPKLLFHYYDKDFNNEADTPDNFQSRRPNTSFCFLDIRSPGLGDTAMYLCATSRARGVYNEQFFGPGTRLTVL.

This sequence joins TRBV2 and TRBJ1-2; maybe TRBD1 (6 bases). In germline, CDR1 is SNHLY, CDR2 FYNNEI. The CDR3 loop spans 13 amino acids. The germline V and J ends were trimmed by 8 bases and 2 bases, with 12 bases remaining between them. CDR3 in amino acids: CASLGAENYGYTF. The CDR3 nucleotides read TGTGCCAGCTTGGGGGCAGAAAACTATGGCTACACCTTC.

This clone came up once. The chain carries TRBV7-2 and TRBJ2-1, with D perhaps TRBD1 (6 bases). Germline values: CDR1 SGHTA, CDR2 FQGNSA. V was shortened by 2 bases and J by 5 bases, with 16 bases between the two germline ends. This CDR3 comprises 16 residues. For the CDR3, the DNA is TGTGCCAGCAGCTTAAACCCGACAGGTTGGGACAATGAGCAGTTCTTC. Residues: CASSLNPTGWDNEQFF.

The V and J genes are TRBV3-1 (or the pseudogene TRBV3-2) and TRBJ2-7; D might be TRBD1 (5 bases). The CDR3 spans 13 residues. CDR1 LGHDT and CDR2 YNNKEL come from the germline V gene (reference sequence). Between the trimmed V and J ends, which lost 0 bases and 6 bases, there was a span of 9 bases. Here the CDR3 reads CASSQDAGAEQYF. The DNA for the CDR3 is TGTGCCAGCAGCCAAGATGCTGGGGCCGAGCAGTACTTC.

The chain uses TRBV9 and TRBJ2-3, with TRBD2 matching 9 bases. This CDR3 is 15 amino acids long. The germline CDR1 and CDR2 sequences are SGDLS and YYNGEE. Trimming removed 4 bases from V and 3 bases from J; junction bases left unmatched: 6. The CDR3 region has the DNA TGTGCCAGCAGCATTAGCGGGGGCCTTACAGATACGCAGTATTTT. This encodes CASSISGGLTDTQYF.

This chain connects TRBV12-3 or TRBV12-4 to TRBJ2-7; D unresolved. V lost 2 bases, J lost 6 bases, and 5 bases lay in between. The CDR3 length is 11 residues. The CDR3 bases are TGTGCCAGCAGTTTAACACGCGAGCAGTACTTC. Translating it yields CASSLTREQYF.

The chain recombines TRBV18 with TRBJ1-1, with D perhaps TRBD1 (6 bases). V was cut by 3 bases and J by 6 bases, with 17 bases left in between. The CDR3 is made up of 15 amino acids. Germline CDR1 reads KGHSH; CDR2 reads LQKENI. The CDR3 reads CASSPHPQGRAEAFF. The CDR3 coding sequence is TGTGCCAGCTCACCTCATCCACAGGGTCGGGCTGAAGCTTTCTTT. The whole variable domain, remainder taken from reference TRBV18 and TRBJ1-1, is NAGVMQNPRHLVRRRGQEARLRCSPMKGHSHVYWYRQLPEEGLKFMVYLQKENIIDESGMPKERFSAEFPKEGPSILRIQQVVRGDSAAYFCASSPHPQGRAEAFFGQGTRLTVV.

By share, this clone counts as medium-sized. The chain links TRBV11-3 to TRBJ2-1; 7 bases align to TRBD1. V shed 4 bases, J shed 0 bases, and the junction held 6 bases outside the gene matches. CDR1 and CDR2 from the germline V gene are SGHNT and YENEEA. This CDR3 comprises 16 residues. The CDR3 bases are TGTGCCAGCAGCTCTAGGGACAGAGGCTCCTACAATGAGCAGTTCTTC. As protein: CASSSRDRGSYNEQFF.

The chain links TRBV5-1 to TRBJ2-2, with a possible D match to TRBD2 (5 bases). The length of the CDR3 is 12 residues. Trimming took off 4 bases at V and 8 bases at J, with 9 bases between the two ends. Per the germline V gene, CDR1 is SGHRS and CDR2 is YFSETQ. CDR3 nucleotides: TGCGCCAGCAGCCCCCGGGGAGGGGAGCTGTTTTTT. Encoded protein: CASSPRGGELFF.

The chain carries TRBV7-8 and TRBJ2-5; tentatively, D is TRBD2 (6 bases). This CDR3 comprises 14 residues. CDR1 and CDR2 (germline): SGHVS, FQNEAQ. The ends were cut back, 2 bases at V and 5 bases at J, with 12 bases in the middle. CDR3 region: CASSLPKEGETQYF. CDR3 in DNA: TGTGCCAGCAGCTTACCTAAGGAGGGGGAGACCCAGTACTTC. The full variable domain, with the rest looked up from reference TRBV7-8 and TRBJ2-5, is GAGVSQSPRYKVAKRGQDVALRCDPISGHVSLFWYQQALGQGPEFLTYFQNEAQLDKSGLPSDRFFAERPEGSVSTLKIQRTQQEDSAVYLCASSLPKEGETQYFGPGTRLLVL.

This chain's CDR3 is CASSLGGQGTGELFF. DNA of the CDR3: TGTGCCAGCAGCTTAGGCGGACAGGGAACCGGGGAGCTGTTTTTT. The chain carries TRBV5-4 and TRBJ2-2; TRBD1 matches 8 bases. This CDR3 is 15 amino acids long. With 2 bases clipped from V and 5 bases from J, the junction kept 5 bases outside the gene matches. Germline V lookup: CDR1 SGHNT, CDR2 YYREEE (reference sequence).

V usage is TRBV27 and J usage is TRBJ2-7; TRBD1 matches at 9 bases. With V trimmed by 6 bases and J by 0 bases, 3 bases remained unmatched. The CDR3 is 14 amino acids. Germline values: CDR1 MNHEY, CDR2 SMNVEV (reference sequence). The CDR3 sequence is CASSPQGASYEQYF. In nucleotides, the CDR3 is TGTGCCAGCAGCCCACAGGGGGCCTCCTACGAGCAGTACTTC.

This clone was detected once. The V call is TRBV3-1 (or the pseudogene TRBV3-2), the J call TRBJ1-2, with 9 bases lining up with TRBD1. The V gene's germline CDR1 is LGHDT and CDR2 YNNKEL (reference sequence). The ends lost 3 bases at V and 6 bases at J; junction bases unmatched: 8. The CDR3 totals 15 residues. The CDR3 protein is CASSHEGTGNDGYTF. The CDR3 DNA sequence: TGTGCCAGCAGCCACGAGGGGACAGGGAACGATGGCTACACCTTC.

The gene calls are TRBV7-3 and TRBJ2-3, with 14 nucleotides matching TRBD2. This CDR3 has 18 amino acids. The junction had 5 bases not matched to a gene; V was cut back by 0 bases and J by 3 bases. CDR1 and CDR2 from the germline V gene are SGHTA and FQGTGA. CDR3 in DNA: TGTGCCAGCAGCTTAACGGGACTAGCGGGAGTCATGACAGATACGCAGTATTTT. Translation: CASSLTGLAGVMTDTQYF. The full variable domain, with the rest looked up from reference TRBV7-3 and TRBJ2-3, is GAGVSQTPSNKVTEKGKYVELRCDPISGHTALYWYRQSLGQGPEFLIYFQGTGAADDSGLPNDRFFAVRPEGSVSTLKIQRTERGDSAVYLCASSLTGLAGVMTDTQYFGPGTRLTVL.

The chain joins TRBV27 to TRBJ1-2; 9 positions match TRBD1. Unmatched junction bases numbered 16, after V lost 4 bases and J lost 4 bases. CDR3 length equals 18 residues. CDR1 and CDR2 (germline): MNHEY, SMNVEV (reference sequence). The CDR3: CASSSSGTGPRLGYGYTF. The DNA for the CDR3 is TGTGCCAGCAGTTCCTCCGGGACAGGGCCTCGTCTCGGCTATGGCTACACCTTC.

The rearrangement joins TRBV13 to TRBJ2-7; TRBD1 might be the D (6 bases). Trimming stripped 4 bases from V and 7 bases from J, with 17 bases between. Germline CDR1 reads PRHDT; CDR2 reads FYEKMQ (reference sequence). CDR3 size: 14 residues. The CDR3 loop is CASSYGGLSGEQYF. CDR3 sequence (DNA): TGTGCCAGCAGCTATGGGGGCCTTTCGGGTGAGCAGTACTTC.

As for this clone: Only one base separates this from a far larger clonotype, so it likely reflects a read error. The chain is built from TRBV6-5 and TRBJ1-5; 7 nucleotides agree with TRBD1. This CDR3 comprises 14 residues. Germline V gene data show CDR1 as MNHEY and CDR2 as SVGAGI. Losses at the gene ends were 5 bases for V and 1 base for J; bases not matched to a gene: 2. CDR3 amino acids: CASSKTGSNQPQHF. The CDR3 nucleotides are TGTGCCAGCAGTAAGACAGGGAGCAATCAGCCCCAGCATTTT.

The sample holds a few counts of this clone. CDR3 nucleotides: TGTGCCAGCAGCTCGGGAGCCGGGGGGCCAAATTCACCCCTCCACTTT. Its protein product is CASSSGAGGPNSPLHF. The rearrangement links TRBV5-4 to TRBJ1-6; weak D call: TRBD1 (6 bases). Trimming cost V 3 bases and J 7 bases, with 17 bases left between them. The CDR3 is 16 amino acids. Germline V gives CDR1 SGHNT, CDR2 YYREEE (reference sequence).